The T cell receptor beta chain described here comes from a study of vaccination and CD4 T cells after COVID-19. The overall study: Investigators drew the post-COVID samples a median around 93 days after diagnosis, with a range of 35 to 161.

With respect to this clonotype: Its antigen is as yet unknown.

Cultured CD4+ T-cell DNA underwent Oncomine TCR Beta short-read sequencing. TCRdb re-derived calls from the PCR reads in MiXCR, one entry per CDR3 protein. The sample records about 20,000 distinct CDR3 sequences, 47% being singletons. The trim removed 5 bases at V and 2 bases at J, leaving 4 bases unmatched. Per germline, CDR1 SGHTA and CDR2 FQGNSA. This CDR3 has 15 amino acids. Treatment specified: approximately nine-day PBMC culture with coronavirus spike peptide pools or control peptides (ViraFEST assay). Peptide pools at roughly 11 ug/ml stimulated approximately 2 million PBMCs per well with 9.5 to 10 IU/ml IL-2. Medium was half-exchanged with fresh IL-2 medium on days 3 and 7.

V usage is TRBV7-2 and J usage is TRBJ1-5, with 9 bases identical to TRBD1. Sequenced: cultured CD4+ T cells from blood. This sequence was found in a human donor with COVID-19. The CDR3 bases are TGTGCCAGCAGCCATCGGACAGGGGGCAATCAGCCCCAGCATTTT. Its protein product is CASSHRTGGNQPQHF.